This T cell receptor beta chain was captured by sequencing in a study of beta chain features in type 1 diabetes. Study-level results: TCRB CDR3s were moderately but significantly shorter in Type 1 diabetes patients in all four CD4+ subsets. Researchers reported that naive, central memory and Treg TCRB repertoires appeared more similar in patients than in healthy donors.

The entirety of the isolated RNA underwent reverse transcription, so expressed TCRB transcripts were sequenced. The method was immunoSEQ multiplex PCR; TCRdb's version includes in-frame clones alone and lacks a portion of them. The sample lists 130,000 or so clones, about 10% occurring once. The CDR3 extends over 13 amino acids. CDR1 is MGHRA, CDR2 YSYEKL, per germline. Trimming took 1 base from V and 4 from J, leaving 7 bases between them. This clone was recorded a few times. Its cognate antigen is unknown. V is TRBV4-1 and J is TRBJ1-2, with unresolved D. This TCR came from a man aged 25-40 years with type 1 diabetes. The sequencing input was central memory CD4+ T cells from blood. The CDR3 coding sequence is TGCGCCAGCAGCCAAGCGGGATCCTATGGCTACACCTTC. It encodes CASSQAGSYGYTF.